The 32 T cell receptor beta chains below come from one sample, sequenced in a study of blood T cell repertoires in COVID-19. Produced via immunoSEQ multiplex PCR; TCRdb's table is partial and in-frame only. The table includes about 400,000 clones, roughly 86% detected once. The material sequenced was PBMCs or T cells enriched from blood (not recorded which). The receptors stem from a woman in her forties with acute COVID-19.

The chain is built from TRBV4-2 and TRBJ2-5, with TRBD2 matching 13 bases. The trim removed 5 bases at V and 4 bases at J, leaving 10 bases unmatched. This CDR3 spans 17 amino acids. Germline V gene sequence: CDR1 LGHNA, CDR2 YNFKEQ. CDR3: CASSLTSGGAKVETQYF. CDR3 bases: TGTGCCAGCAGCTTAACTAGCGGGGGGGCTAAGGTAGAGACCCAGTACTTC.

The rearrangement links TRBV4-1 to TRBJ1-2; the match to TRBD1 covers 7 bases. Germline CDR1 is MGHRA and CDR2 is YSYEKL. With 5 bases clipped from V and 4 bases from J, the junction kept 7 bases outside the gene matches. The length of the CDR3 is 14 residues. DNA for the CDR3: TGCGCCAGCAGCGTAAACCAGGGGGTCTATGGCTACACCTTC. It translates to CASSVNQGVYGYTF.

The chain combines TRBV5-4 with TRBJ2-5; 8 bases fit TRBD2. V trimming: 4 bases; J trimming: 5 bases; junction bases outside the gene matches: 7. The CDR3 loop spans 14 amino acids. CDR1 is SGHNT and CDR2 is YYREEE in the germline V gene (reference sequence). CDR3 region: CASSVDGGAETQYF. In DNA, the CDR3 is TGTGCCAGCAGCGTGGACGGGGGGGCGGAGACCCAGTACTTC. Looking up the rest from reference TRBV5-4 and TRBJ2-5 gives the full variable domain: ETGVTQSPTHLIKTRGQQVTLRCSSQSGHNTVSWYQQALGQGPQFIFQYYREEENGRGNFPPRFSGLQFPNYSSELNVNALELDDSALYLCASSVDGGAETQYFGPGTRLLVL.

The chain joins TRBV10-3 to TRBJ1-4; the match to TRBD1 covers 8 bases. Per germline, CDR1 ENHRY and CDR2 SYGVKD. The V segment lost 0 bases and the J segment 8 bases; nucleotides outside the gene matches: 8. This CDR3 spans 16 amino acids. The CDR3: CAISESYGQGGEKLFF. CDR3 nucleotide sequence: TGTGCCATCAGTGAGTCCTACGGACAGGGAGGAGAAAAACTGTTTTTT.

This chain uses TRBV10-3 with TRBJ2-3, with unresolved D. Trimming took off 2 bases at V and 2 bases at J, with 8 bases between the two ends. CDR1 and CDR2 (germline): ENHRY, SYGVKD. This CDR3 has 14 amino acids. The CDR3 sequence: CAISEQAYTDTQYF. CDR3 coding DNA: TGTGCCATCAGTGAGCAGGCTTACACAGATACGCAGTATTTT.

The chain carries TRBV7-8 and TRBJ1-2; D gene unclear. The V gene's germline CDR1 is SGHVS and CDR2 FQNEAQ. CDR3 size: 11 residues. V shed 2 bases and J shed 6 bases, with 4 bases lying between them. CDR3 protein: CASSLNNGYTF. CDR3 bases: TGTGCCAGCAGCTTAAACAATGGCTACACCTTC.

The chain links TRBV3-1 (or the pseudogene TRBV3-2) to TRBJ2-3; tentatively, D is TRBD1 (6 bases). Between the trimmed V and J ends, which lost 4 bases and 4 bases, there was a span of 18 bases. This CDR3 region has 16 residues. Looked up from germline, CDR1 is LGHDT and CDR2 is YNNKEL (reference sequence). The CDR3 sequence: CASSRNTGLSPDTQYF. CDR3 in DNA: TGTGCCAGCAGCCGCAACACAGGGTTGAGTCCAGATACGCAGTATTTT.

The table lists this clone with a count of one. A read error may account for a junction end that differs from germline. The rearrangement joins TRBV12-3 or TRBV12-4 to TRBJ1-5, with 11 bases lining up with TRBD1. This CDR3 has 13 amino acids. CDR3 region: CASSLTPGQGEYF. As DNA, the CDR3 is TGTGCCAGCAGTCTTACTCCGGGACAGGGGGAGTATTTT.

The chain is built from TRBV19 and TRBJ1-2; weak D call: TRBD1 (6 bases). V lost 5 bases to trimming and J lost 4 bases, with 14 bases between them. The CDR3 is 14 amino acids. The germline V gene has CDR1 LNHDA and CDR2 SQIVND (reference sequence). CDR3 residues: CASSLILDSYGYTF. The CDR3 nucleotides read TGTGCCAGTAGTCTGATATTGGACAGCTATGGCTACACCTTC.

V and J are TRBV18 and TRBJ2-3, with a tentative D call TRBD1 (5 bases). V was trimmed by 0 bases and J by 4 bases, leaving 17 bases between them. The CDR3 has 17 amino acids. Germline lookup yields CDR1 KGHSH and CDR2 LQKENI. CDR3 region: CASSPPEFSSRADTQYF. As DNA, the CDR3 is TGTGCCAGCTCACCACCGGAGTTTAGTAGCAGGGCAGATACGCAGTATTTT.

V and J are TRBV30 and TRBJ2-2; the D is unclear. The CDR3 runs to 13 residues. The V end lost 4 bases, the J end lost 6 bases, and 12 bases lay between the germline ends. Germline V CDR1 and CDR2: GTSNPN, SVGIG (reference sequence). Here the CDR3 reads CAWKVQAAGELFF. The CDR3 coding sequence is TGTGCCTGGAAGGTTCAGGCCGCCGGGGAGCTGTTTTTT.

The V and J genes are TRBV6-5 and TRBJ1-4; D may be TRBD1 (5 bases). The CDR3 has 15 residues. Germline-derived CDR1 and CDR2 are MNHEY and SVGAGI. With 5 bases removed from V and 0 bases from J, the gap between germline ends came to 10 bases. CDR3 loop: CASSTMTATNEKLFF. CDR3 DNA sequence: TGTGCCAGCAGTACAATGACAGCAACTAATGAAAAACTGTTTTTT.

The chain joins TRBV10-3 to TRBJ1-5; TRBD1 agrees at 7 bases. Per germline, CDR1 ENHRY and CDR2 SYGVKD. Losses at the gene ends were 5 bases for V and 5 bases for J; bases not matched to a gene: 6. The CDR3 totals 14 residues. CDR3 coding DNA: TGTGCCATCAGTCGCGACAGGGAGGATCAGCCCCAGCATTTT. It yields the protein CAISRDREDQPQHF.

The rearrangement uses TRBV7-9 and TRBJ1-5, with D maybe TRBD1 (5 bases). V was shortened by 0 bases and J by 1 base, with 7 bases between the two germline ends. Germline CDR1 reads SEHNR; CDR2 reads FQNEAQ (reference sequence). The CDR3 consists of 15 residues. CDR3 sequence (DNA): TGTGCCAGCAGCTTAGCAACAGGCAGCAATCAGCCCCAGCATTTT. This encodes CASSLATGSNQPQHF.

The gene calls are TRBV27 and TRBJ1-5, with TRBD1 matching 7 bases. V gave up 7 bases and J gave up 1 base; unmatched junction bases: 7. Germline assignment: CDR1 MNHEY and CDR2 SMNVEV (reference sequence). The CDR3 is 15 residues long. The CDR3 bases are TGTGCCAGCAACAAAGGGGGACAGAGCAATCAGCCCCAGCATTTT. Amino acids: CASNKGGQSNQPQHF.

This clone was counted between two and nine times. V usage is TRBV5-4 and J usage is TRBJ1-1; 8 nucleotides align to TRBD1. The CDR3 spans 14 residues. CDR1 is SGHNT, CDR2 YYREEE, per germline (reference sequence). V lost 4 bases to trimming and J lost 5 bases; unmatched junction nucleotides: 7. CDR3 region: CASSNQGARTEAFF. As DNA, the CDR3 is TGTGCCAGCAGCAACCAGGGGGCGCGAACTGAAGCTTTCTTT.

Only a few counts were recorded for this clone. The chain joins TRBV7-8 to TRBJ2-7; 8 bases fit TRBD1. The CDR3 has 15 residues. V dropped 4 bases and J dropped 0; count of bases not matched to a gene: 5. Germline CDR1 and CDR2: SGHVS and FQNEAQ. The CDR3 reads CASSYRDRSSYEQYF. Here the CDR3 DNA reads TGTGCCAGCAGCTACCGGGACAGGAGCTCCTACGAGCAGTACTTC.

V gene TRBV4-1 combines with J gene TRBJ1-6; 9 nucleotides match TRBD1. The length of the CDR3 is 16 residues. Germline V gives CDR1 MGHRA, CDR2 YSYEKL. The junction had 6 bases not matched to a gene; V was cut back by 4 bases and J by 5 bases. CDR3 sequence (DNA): TGCGCCAGCAGCCTGAGGACAGGGGCTAATAATTCACCCCTCCACTTT. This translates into CASSLRTGANNSPLHF.

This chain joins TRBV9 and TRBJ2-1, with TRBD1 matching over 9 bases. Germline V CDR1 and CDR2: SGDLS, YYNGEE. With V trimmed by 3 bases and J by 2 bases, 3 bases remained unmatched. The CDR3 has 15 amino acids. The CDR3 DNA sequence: TGTGCCAGCAGCGGGGGACAGGGACCCTACAATGAGCAGTTCTTC. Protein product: CASSGGQGPYNEQFF.

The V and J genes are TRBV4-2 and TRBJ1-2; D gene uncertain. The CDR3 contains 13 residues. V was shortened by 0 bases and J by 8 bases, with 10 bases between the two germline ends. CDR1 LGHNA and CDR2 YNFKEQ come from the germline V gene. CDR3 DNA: TGTGCCAGCAGCCAAGAGGTAGCGGGAGGCTACACCTTC. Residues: CASSQEVAGGYTF.

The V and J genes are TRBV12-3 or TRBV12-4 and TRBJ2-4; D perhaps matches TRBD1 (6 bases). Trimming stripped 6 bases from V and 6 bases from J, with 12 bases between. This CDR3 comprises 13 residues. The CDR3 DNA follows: TGTGCCAGCAGCCGGGGACAATTAAACATTCAGTACTTC. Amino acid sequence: CASSRGQLNIQYF.

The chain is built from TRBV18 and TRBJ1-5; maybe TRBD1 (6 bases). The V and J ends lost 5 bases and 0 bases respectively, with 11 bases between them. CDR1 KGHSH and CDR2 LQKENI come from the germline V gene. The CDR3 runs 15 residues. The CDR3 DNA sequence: TGTGCCAGCTCAACTACAGGGTCTAGCAATCAGCCCCAGCATTTT. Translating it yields CASSTTGSSNQPQHF.

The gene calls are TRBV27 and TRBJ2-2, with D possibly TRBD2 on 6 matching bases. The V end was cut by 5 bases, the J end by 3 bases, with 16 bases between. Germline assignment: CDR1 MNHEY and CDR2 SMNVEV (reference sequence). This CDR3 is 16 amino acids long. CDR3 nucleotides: TGTGCCAGCAGTCCCCGGGGACTCGGGGACACCGGGGAGCTGTTTTTT. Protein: CASSPRGLGDTGELFF.

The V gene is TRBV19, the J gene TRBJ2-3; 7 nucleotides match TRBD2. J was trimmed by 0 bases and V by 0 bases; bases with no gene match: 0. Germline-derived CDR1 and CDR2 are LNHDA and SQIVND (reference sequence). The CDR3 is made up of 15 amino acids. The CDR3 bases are TGTGCCAGTAGTATAGAGGGAGGGAGCACAGATACGCAGTATTTT. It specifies CASSIEGGSTDTQYF.

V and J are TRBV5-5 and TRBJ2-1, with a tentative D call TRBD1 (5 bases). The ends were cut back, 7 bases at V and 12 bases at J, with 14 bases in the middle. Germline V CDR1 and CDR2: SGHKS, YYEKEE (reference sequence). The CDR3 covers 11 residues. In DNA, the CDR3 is TGTGCCAGCCCTGGAAGGCAGGGGCAGTTCTTC. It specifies CASPGRQGQFF.

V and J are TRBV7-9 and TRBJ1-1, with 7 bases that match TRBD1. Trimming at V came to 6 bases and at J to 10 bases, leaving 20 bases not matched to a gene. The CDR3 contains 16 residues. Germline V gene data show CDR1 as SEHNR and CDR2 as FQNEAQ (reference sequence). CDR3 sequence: CASSLNRDSSQEAAFF. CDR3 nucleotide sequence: TGTGCCAGCAGTCTAAACCGGGACAGCTCGCAGGAGGCAGCTTTCTTT.

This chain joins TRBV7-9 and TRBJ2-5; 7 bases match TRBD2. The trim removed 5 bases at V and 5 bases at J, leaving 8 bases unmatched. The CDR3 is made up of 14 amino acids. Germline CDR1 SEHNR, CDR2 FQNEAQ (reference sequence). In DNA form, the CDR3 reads TGTGCCAGCAGCCCTTACATGGGAGGGGAGACCCAGTACTTC. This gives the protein CASSPYMGGETQYF.

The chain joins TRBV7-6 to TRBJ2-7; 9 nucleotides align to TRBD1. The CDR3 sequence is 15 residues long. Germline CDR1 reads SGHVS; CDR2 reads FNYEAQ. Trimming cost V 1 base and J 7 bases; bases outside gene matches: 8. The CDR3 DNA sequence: TGTGCCAGCAGCTTAGGGGGGACAGGGTTGGGAGAGCAGTACTTC. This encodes CASSLGGTGLGEQYF. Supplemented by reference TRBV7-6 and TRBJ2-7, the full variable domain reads GAGVSQSPRYKVTKRGQDVALRCDPISGHVSLYWYRQALGQGPEFLTYFNYEAQQDKSGLPNDRFSAERPEGSISTLTIQRTEQRDSAMYRCASSLGGTGLGEQYFGPGTRLTVT.

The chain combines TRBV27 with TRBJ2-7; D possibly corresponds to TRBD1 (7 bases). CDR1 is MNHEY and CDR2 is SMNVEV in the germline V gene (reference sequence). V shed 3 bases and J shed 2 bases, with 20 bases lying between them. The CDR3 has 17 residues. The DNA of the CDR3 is TGTGCCAGCAGTTTCCGCGGGACAGAAACCTTCACCTACGAGCAGTACTTC. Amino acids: CASSFRGTETFTYEQYF.

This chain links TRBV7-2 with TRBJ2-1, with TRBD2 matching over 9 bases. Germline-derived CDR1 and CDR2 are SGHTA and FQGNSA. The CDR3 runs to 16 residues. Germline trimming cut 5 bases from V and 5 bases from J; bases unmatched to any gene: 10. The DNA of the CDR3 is TGTGCCAGCAGCCCACTGGCGGGGGGGTGGAACAATGAGCAGTTCTTC. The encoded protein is CASSPLAGGWNNEQFF.

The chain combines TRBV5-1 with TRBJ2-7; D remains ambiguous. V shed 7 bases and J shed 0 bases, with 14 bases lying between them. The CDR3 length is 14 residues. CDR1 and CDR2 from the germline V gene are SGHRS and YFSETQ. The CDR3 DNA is TGCGCCAGCCAGGTGGCCAGTATCTCCTACGAGCAGTACTTC. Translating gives CASQVASISYEQYF.

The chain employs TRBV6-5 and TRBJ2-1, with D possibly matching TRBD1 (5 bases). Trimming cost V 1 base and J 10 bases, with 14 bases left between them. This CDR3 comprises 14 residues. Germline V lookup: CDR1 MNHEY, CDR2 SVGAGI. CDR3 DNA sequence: TGTGCCAGCAGTTACTTCTACCAGGGCGGAGAGCAGTTCTTC. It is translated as CASSYFYQGGEQFF.